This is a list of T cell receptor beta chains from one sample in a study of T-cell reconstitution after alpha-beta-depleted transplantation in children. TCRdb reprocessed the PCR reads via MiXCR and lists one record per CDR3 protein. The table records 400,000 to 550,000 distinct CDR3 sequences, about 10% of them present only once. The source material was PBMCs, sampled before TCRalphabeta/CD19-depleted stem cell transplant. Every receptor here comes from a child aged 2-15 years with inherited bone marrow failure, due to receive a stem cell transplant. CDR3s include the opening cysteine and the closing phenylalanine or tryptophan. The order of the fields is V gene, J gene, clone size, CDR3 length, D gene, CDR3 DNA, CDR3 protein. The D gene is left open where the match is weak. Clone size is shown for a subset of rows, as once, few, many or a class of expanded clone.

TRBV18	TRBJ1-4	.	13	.	TGTGCCAGCTCGCTACCGGACGATGAAAAACTGTTTTTT	CASSLPDDEKLFF
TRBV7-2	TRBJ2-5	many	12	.	TGTGCCAGCAGGAAGGCACAAGAGACCCAGTACTTC	CASRKAQETQYF
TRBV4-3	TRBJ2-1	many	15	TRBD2	TGCGCCAGCAGCCAACTAGCGGGAGAGGTCGATGAGCAGTTCTTC	CASSQLAGEVDEQFF
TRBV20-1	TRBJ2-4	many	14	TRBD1	TGCAGTGGGGTCGAATACAGGGGAAAAAACATTCAGTACTTC	CSGVEYRGKNIQYF
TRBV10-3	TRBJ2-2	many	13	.	TGTGCCATCACCGAGGGAGACACCGGGGAGCTGTTTTTT	CAITEGDTGELFF
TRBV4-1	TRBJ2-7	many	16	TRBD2	TGCGCCAGCAGACTTTTACCGGGACTAGGAGGATACGAGCAGTACTTC	CASRLLPGLGGYEQYF
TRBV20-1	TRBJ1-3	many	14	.	TGCAGTGCTAGCCATATCCCCTCTGGAAACACCATATATTTT	CSASHIPSGNTIYF
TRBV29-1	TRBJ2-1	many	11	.	TGCAGCGTTGAAAGACTTTATGAGCAGTTCTTC	CSVERLYEQFF
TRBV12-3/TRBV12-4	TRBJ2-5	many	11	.	TGTGCCAGCAGTCCACAAGGGACCCAGTACTTC	CASSPQGTQYF
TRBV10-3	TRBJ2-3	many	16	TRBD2	TGTGCCATCAGGACTTCACTAGCGTCGAGGACAGATACGCAGTATTTT	CAIRTSLASRTDTQYF
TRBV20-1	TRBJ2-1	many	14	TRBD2	TGCAGTGCAACCGGGACTAGCGGGAGCAATGAGCAGTTCTTC	CSATGTSGSNEQFF
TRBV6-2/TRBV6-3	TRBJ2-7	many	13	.	TGTGCCAGCAGACACACAGGCTCCTACGAGCAGTACTTC	CASRHTGSYEQYF
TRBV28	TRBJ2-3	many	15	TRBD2	TGTGCCAGCAGTTTAACTAGCGTGGGCACAGATACGCAGTATTTT	CASSLTSVGTDTQYF
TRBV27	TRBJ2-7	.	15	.	TGTGCCAGCATCATCGTGGGGGCTAGCGGTTACGAGCAGTACTTC	CASIIVGASGYEQYF